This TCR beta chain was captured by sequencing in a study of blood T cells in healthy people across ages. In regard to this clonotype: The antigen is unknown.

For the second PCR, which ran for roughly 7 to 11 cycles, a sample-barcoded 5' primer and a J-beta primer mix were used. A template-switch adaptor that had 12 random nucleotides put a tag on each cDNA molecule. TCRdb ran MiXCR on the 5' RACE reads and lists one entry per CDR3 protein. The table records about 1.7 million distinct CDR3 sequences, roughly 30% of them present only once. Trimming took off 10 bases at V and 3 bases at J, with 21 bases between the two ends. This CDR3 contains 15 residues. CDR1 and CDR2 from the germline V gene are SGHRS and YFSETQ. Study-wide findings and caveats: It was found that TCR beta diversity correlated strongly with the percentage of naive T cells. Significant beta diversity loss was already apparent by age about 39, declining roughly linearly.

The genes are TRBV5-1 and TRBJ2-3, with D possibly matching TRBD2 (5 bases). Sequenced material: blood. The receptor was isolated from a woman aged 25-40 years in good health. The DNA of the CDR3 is TGCGCCGGCAAAAAAGGAGGTCTGGATACAGATACGCAGTATTTT. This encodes CAGKKGGLDTDTQYF.